Below are 9 T cell receptor beta chains sequenced from a single sample in a study of human T cells and chemical hapten exposure. Time point specified: patch test 1, 2 weeks after DPC sensitization. The treatment is: therapeutic diphenylcyclopropenone sensitization with weekly scalp DPC. TCRdb processed the RACE reads anew with MiXCR; each CDR3 protein has one entry. The sample lists approximately 49,000 distinct CDR3 sequences, 9% to 9.5% seen once, with roughly 4% in the top ten. Material: whole blood, obtained in connection with sensitization to the hapten diphenylcyclopropenone (DPC). These receptors all stem from a woman aged 45-59 years with alopecia areata. Some clones in this sample may be carry-over from other donors' samples.

The sample holds one count of this clonotype. The V and J genes are TRBV5-1 and TRBJ1-3; tentatively, D is TRBD1 (5 bases). From germline, CDR1 is SGHRS and CDR2 YFSETQ. The CDR3 runs to 13 residues. The V end lost 4 bases, the J end lost 2 bases, and 7 bases lay between the germline ends. CDR3 sequence reads: CASSGGTGNTIYF. Here the CDR3 DNA reads TGCGCCAGCAGCGGGGGAACTGGAAACACCATATATTTT.

V is TRBV7-2 and J is TRBJ1-3; no clear D gene. This CDR3 is built from 15 residues. The V and J ends lost 4 bases and 0 bases respectively, with 10 bases between them. Germline CDR1 is SGHTA and CDR2 is FQGNSA. The CDR3 loop reads CASSSWSGSGNTIYF. The CDR3 bases are TGTGCCAGCAGCTCCTGGAGCGGCTCTGGAAACACCATATATTTT.

This clonotype occurred a few times. The chain combines TRBV4-3 with TRBJ2-5; 7 bases match TRBD2. The CDR3 contains 14 residues. Germline trimming cut 3 bases from V and 1 base from J; bases unmatched to any gene: 2. Germline V gives CDR1 LGHNA, CDR2 YSLEER. The CDR3 DNA reads TGCGCCAGCAGCCATACTAGCGCCCAAGAGACCCAGTACTTC. As protein: CASSHTSAQETQYF.

J is TRBJ2-1 and V is TRBV5-6; D not certain. V was clipped by 1 base and J by 8 bases, with 16 bases between them. Germline values: CDR1 SGHDT, CDR2 YYEEEE. The CDR3 has 15 residues. The CDR3 nucleotides are TGTGCCAGCAGCTTGAGGCTGAGGTTCGTGGATGAGCAGTTCTTC. Translation: CASSLRLRFVDEQFF.

Notes on this clonotype: Possible read error: a much larger clone is one base away. The rearrangement joins TRBV20-1 to TRBJ1-5; D gene uncertain. The CDR3 has 15 residues. CDR1 DFQATT and CDR2 SNEGSKA come from the germline V gene (reference sequence). The V gene lost 3 bases and the J gene lost 7 bases, with 19 bases spanning the gap. CDR3 protein: CSASPMLDAGQPQHF. In DNA, the CDR3 is TGCAGTGCTAGTCCTATGCTGGACGCTGGCCAGCCCCAGCATTTT.

This clonotype was counted a few times. The rearrangement joins TRBV28 to TRBJ2-7; 10 bases are a match to TRBD1. Losses at the gene ends were 6 bases for V and 1 base for J; bases not matched to a gene: 0. Germline CDR1 is MDHEN and CDR2 is SYDVKM. The CDR3 contains 13 residues. This CDR3 is CASRDRGSYEQYF. The CDR3 nucleotides are TGTGCCAGCAGGGACAGGGGGTCCTACGAGCAGTACTTC.

This clonotype was counted ten times or more. The rearrangement joins TRBV5-1 to TRBJ1-4, with D tentatively TRBD1 (5 bases). CDR3 size: 14 residues. In germline, CDR1 is SGHRS, CDR2 YFSETQ. V dropped 1 base and J dropped 8 bases, with 12 bases sitting between them. The chain's CDR3 is CASSLRGGSEKLFF. In DNA form, the CDR3 reads TGCGCCAGCAGCTTGAGGGGAGGATCCGAAAAACTGTTTTTT. The whole variable domain, remainder taken from reference TRBV5-1 and TRBJ1-4, is KAGVTQTPRYLIKTRGQQVTLSCSPISGHRSVSWYQQTPGQGLQFLFEYFSETQRNKGNFPGRFSGRQFSNSRSEMNVSTLELGDSALYLCASSLRGGSEKLFFGSGTQLSVL.

There are a few counts of this clonotype. This chain joins TRBV19 and TRBJ2-2, with 8 bases fitting TRBD1. This CDR3 contains 16 residues. The germline gives CDR1 LNHDA, CDR2 SQIVND (reference sequence). V lost 5 bases to trimming and J lost 0 bases; unmatched junction nucleotides: 5. For the CDR3, the DNA is TGTGCCAGTAGTTCCAGACAGGGGTCGAACACCGGGGAGCTGTTTTTT. Its protein is CASSSRQGSNTGELFF.

This clonotype has just a few counts. The chain links TRBV10-3 to TRBJ1-1; 8 positions agree with TRBD1. In germline, CDR1 is ENHRY, CDR2 SYGVKD. The CDR3 sequence is 15 residues long. Germline trimming cut 0 bases from V and 4 bases from J; bases unmatched to any gene: 4. CDR3 region: CAISESQGGLTEAFF. The CDR3 DNA reads as TGTGCCATCAGTGAGTCACAGGGGGGGCTCACTGAAGCTTTCTTT.